This T cell receptor (beta chain) was sequenced in a study of blood T cell repertoires in COVID-19. Across the study: Sources were T cells, B-cell-depleted T cells, or PBMCs; the material itself was cDNA or gDNA.

Generated by immunoSEQ multiplex PCR, the TCRdb table keeps only in-frame clones and is missing some. The sample holds approximately 90,000 clones; 86% are singletons and the top ten take approximately 18%. The specimen sequenced was peripheral blood. This clonotype originated in a woman at least 80 years old with acute or convalescent COVID-19.

The CDR3 reads CASSQSGQGDVGELFF. The CDR3 DNA follows: TGTGCCAGTAGCCAGTCTGGACAGGGGGACGTCGGGGAGCTGTTTTTT. The J gene is TRBJ2-2, the V gene TRBV19, with 10 bases matching TRBD1. The trim removed 6 bases at V and 7 bases at J, leaving 11 bases unmatched. CDR3 size: 16 residues. Germline CDR1 LNHDA, CDR2 SQIVND (reference sequence).